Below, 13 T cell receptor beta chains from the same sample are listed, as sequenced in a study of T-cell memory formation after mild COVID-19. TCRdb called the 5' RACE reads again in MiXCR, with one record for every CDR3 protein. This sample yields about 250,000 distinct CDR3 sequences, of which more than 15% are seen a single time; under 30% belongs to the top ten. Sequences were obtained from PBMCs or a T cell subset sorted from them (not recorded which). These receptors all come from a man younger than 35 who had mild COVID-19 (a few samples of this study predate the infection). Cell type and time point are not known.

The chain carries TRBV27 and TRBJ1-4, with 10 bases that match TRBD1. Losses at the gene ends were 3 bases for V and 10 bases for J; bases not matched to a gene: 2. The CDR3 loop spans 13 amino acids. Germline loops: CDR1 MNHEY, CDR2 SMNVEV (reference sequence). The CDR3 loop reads CASSLGQGRKLFF. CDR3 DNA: TGTGCCAGCAGTTTGGGACAGGGGCGAAAACTGTTTTTT.

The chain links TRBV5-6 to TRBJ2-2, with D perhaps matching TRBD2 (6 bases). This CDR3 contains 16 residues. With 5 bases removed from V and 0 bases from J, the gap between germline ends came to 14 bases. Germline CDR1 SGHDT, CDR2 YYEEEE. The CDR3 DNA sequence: TGTGCCAGCAGTTGGGTTAGCGGCTCGAACACCGGGGAGCTGTTTTTT. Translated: CASSWVSGSNTGELFF.

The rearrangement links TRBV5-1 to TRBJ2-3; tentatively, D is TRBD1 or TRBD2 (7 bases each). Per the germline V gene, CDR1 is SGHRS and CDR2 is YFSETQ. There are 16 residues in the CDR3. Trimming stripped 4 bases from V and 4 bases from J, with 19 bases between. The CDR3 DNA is TGCGCCAGCAGCGCCCGCGACAGGGAGGGTTCAGATACGCAGTATTTT. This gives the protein CASSARDREGSDTQYF.

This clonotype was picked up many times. The CDR3 region has the DNA TGTGCCAGCAGCCAGTGGGGACAGACAACCAACACTTGGGCTTTCTTT. Translation: CASSQWGQTTNTWAFF. The chain couples TRBV3-1 to TRBJ1-1, with 7 bases that match TRBD1. Germline CDR1 and CDR2: LGHDT and YNNKEL (reference sequence). Losses at the gene ends were 3 bases for V and 11 bases for J; bases not matched to a gene: 18. The CDR3 is made up of 16 amino acids.

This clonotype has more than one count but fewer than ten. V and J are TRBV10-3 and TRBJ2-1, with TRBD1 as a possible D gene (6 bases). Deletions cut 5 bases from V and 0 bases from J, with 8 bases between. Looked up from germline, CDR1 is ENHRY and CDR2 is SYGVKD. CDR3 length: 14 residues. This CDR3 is CAISQGSSYNEQFF. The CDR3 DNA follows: TGTGCCATCAGTCAGGGGAGCTCCTACAATGAGCAGTTCTTC.

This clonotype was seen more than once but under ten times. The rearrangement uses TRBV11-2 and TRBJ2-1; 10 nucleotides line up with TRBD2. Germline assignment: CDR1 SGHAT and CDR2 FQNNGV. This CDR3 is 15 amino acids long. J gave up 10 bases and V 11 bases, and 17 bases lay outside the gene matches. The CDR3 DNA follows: TGTGCCTCCTCTGCGACTAGCGGGTATACTGGCGAGCAGTTCTTC. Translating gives CASSATSGYTGEQFF.

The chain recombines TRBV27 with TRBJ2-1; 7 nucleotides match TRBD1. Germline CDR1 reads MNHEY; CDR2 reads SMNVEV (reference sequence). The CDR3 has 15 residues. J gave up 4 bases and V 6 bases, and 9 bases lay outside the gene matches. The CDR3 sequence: CASRGTGVPYNEQFF. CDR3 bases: TGTGCCAGCAGGGGTACAGGGGTCCCTTACAATGAGCAGTTCTTC.

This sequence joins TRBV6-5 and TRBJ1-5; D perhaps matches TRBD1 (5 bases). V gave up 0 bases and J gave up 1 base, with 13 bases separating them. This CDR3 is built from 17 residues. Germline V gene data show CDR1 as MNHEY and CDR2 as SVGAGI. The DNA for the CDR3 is TGTGCCAGCAGTTACTCCTATCGACGGGGGAGCAATCAGCCCCAGCATTTT. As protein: CASSYSYRRGSNQPQHF.

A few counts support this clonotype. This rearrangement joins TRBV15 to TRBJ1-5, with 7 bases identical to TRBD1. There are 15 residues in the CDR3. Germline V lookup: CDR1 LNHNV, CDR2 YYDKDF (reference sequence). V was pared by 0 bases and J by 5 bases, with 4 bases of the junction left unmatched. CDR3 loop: CATSREEGADQPQHF. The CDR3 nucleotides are TGTGCCACCAGCAGAGAGGAGGGGGCTGATCAGCCCCAGCATTTT.

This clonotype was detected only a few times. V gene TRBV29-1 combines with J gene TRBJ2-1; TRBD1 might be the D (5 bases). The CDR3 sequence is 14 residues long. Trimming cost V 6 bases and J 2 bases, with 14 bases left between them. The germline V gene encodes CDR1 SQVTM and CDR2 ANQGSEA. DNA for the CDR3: TGCAGCGTCACGGCAGGGTATCCCTACAATGAGCAGTTCTTC. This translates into CSVTAGYPYNEQFF.

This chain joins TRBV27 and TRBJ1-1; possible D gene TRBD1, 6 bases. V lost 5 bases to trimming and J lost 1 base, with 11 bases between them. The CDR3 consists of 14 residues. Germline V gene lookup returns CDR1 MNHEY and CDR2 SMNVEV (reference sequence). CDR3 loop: CASSEQGRNTEAFF. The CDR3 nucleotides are TGTGCCAGCAGTGAACAGGGTAGGAACACTGAAGCTTTCTTT.

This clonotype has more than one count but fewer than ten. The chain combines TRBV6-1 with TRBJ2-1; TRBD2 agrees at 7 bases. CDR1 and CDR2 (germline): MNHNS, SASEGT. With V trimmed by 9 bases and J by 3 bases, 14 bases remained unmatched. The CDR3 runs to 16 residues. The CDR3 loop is CASKGLTGGDYNEQFF. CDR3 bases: TGTGCCAGTAAAGGGCTTACGGGGGGTGACTACAATGAGCAGTTCTTC.

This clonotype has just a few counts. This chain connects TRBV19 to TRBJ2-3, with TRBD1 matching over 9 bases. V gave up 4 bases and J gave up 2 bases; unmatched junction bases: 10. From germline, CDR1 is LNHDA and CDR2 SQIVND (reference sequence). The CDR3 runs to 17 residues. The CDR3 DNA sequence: TGTGCCAGTAGTAAAGGCCCGGGACAGGGTTCCACAGATACGCAGTATTTT. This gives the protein CASSKGPGQGSTDTQYF.